The present entry profiles one TCR beta chain with its context. The antigen is unknown. The data derive from a study of blood T cells in healthy people across ages. V was cut by 6 bases and J by 2 bases, with 34 bases left in between. CDR3 size: 22 residues. General observations from the study: There were more naive CD4+ cells and higher diversity in long-lived donors than in aged donors.

Using a J-beta primer mix together with a sample-barcoded 5' primer, a second PCR was run for about 6 to 11 cycles. Each CDR3 protein is one row after TCRdb ran MiXCR on the 5' RACE reads. The sample has approximately 690,000 distinct CDR3 sequences; approximately 59% are singletons. The V call is TRBV12-3 or TRBV12-4, the J call TRBJ1-4, with D unresolved. The sequenced material came from blood. This TCR derives from a man between 60 and 75 years old in good health. In nucleotides, the CDR3 is TGTGCCAGCAGCCGACTAAGAGGAGATGGGGTTTTAGCGGCCGGGACTAATGAAAAACTGTTTTTT. Its translation is CASSRLRGDGVLAAGTNEKLFF.